The rows below give T cell receptor beta chains drawn from one sample of a study of T cell responses to AZD1222 COVID-19 vaccine. Assay used: immunoSEQ multiplex PCR; TCRdb lists only in-frame clones, some missing. The data contain about 100,000 clones, around 94% of them singletons. This material consisted of peripheral blood, taken on day 0 of AZD1222 vaccination. The origin of the receptors is an adult in good health. The conserved cysteine and the conserved F or W are not part of the CDR3 here. Some rows have no size entry. The others give once, few or many, or a class for an expanded clone.

abundance	v_gene	CDR3aa
NA	TRBV6-2/TRBV6-3	ASSLLGGEQY
NA	TRBV9	ASSHGDRGLSL
once	TRBV9	ASSVGQQNTEAF
NA	TRBV21-1	ASSKFCQEGGGTEAF
NA	TRBV10-3	AISLDRMDIQY
NA	TRBV4-1	ASSQQSSGSSYEQY
NA	TRBV5-4	ASTPSVTTEAF
NA	TRBV19	ASSSGGSGYT
NA	TRBV28	ASNAGTAWREQY
NA	TRBV5-4	ASSLTPSTGPMGYT